The source of this T cell receptor (beta chain) is a study of T cell responses to AZD1222 COVID-19 vaccine. Germline assignment: CDR1 SGHNT and CDR2 YENEEA. CDR3 length: 14 amino acids. Losses at the gene ends were 5 bases for V and 5 bases for J; bases not matched to a gene: 6. Regarding the study as a whole: Repertoire sampling was restricted to post-peak T cell response timepoints. Increases in Spike-specific TCR breadth and depth were seen after two AZD1222 doses. Targeting of unmutated variant regions was reportedly seen in nearly half of spike-specific TCRs.

Worth noting for this clone: Its antigen is not known.

Clones were sequenced by immunoSEQ multiplex PCR, and TCRdb holds only the in-frame ones, with some missing. The sample includes 100,000 to 150,000 clones, 80% to 95% of them seen just once. The sequencing here drew on peripheral blood, taken 28 days after the second AZD1222 dose. The sequence was obtained from an adult who received the AZD1222 COVID-19 vaccine. V gene TRBV11-3 combines with J gene TRBJ1-2; 9 positions agree with TRBD1. CDR3 nucleotide sequence: TGTGCCAGCAGCAGTACAGGGGGCGCGTATGGCTACACCTTC. This sequence encodes CASSSTGGAYGYTF.